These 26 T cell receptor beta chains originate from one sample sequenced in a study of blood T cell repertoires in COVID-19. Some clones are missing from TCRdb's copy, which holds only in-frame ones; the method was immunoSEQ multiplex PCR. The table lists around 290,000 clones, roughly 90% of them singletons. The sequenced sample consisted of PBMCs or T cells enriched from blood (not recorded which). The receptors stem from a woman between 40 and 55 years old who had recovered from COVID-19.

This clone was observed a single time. For the CDR3, the DNA is TGCGCCAGCAGCTACTTCTCGGCAGGCGGAAACACCATATATTTT. As protein: CASSYFSAGGNTIYF. J is TRBJ1-3 and V is TRBV4-1; D uncertain. V lost 5 bases and J 4 bases, leaving 15 bases between the germline ends. CDR3 size: 15 residues. Germline V CDR1 and CDR2: MGHRA, YSYEKL.

In DNA form, the CDR3 reads TGCGCCAGCAGCCTTCTTGCAACTAATGAAAAACTGTTTTTT. Residues: CASSLLATNEKLFF. The chain combines TRBV5-1 with TRBJ1-4; D gene uncertain. CDR1 SGHRS and CDR2 YFSETQ come from the germline V gene. The V gene lost 4 bases and the J gene lost 0 bases, with 7 bases spanning the gap. The length of the CDR3 is 14 residues.

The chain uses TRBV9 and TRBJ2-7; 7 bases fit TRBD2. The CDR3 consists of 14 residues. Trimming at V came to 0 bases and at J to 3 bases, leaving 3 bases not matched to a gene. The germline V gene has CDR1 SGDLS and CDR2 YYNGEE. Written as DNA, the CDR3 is TGTGCCAGCAGCGTAGGTAGCGGGTTCTACGAGCAGTACTTC. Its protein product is CASSVGSGFYEQYF.

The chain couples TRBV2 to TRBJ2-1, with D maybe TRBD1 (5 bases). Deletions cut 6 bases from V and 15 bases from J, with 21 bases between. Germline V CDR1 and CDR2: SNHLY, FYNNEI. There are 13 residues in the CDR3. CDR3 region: CASSGPRTPRRFF. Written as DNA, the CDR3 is TGTGCCAGCAGCGGACCTCGGACACCAAGGCGGTTCTTC.

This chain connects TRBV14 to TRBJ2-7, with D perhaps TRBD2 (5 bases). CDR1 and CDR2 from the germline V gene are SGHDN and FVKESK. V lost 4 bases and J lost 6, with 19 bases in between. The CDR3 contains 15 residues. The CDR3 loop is CASSRLLVRTSEQYF. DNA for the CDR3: TGTGCCAGCAGCCGTTTACTGGTACGGACTTCCGAGCAGTACTTC.

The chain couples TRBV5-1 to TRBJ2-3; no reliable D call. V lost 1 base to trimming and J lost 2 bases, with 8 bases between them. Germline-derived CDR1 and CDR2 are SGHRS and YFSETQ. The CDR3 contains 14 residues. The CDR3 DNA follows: TGCGCCAGCAGCTTGAAACAATCCACAGATACGCAGTATTTT. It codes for CASSLKQSTDTQYF.

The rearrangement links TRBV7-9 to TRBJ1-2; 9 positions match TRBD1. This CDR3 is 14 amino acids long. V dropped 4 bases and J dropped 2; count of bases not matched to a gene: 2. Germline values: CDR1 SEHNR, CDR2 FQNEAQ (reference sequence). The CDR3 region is CASSWGQGNYGYTF. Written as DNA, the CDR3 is TGTGCCAGCAGCTGGGGACAGGGAAACTATGGCTACACCTTC.

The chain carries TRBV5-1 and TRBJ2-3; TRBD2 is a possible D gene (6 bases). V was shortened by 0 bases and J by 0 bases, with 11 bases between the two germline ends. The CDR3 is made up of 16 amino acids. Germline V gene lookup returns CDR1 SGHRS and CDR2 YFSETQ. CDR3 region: CASSLDGGVSTDTQYF. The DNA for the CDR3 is TGCGCCAGCAGCTTGGACGGGGGAGTTAGCACAGATACGCAGTATTTT.

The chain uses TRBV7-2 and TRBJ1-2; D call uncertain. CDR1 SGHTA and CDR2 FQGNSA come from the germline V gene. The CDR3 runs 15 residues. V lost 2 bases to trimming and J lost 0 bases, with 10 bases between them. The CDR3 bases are TGTGCCAGCAGCTTACAGGCCGGGGCTAACTATGGCTACACCTTC. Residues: CASSLQAGANYGYTF.

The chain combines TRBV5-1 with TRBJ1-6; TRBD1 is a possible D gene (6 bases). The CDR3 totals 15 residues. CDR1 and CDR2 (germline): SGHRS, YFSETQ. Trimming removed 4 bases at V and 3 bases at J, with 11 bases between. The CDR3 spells CASSAQGSYNSPLHF. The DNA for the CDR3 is TGCGCCAGCAGCGCACAGGGTAGCTATAATTCACCCCTCCACTTT.

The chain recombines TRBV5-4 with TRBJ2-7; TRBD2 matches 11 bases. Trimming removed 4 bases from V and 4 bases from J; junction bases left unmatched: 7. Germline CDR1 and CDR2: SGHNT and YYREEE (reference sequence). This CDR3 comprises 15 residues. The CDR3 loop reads CASSASPSGGYEQYF. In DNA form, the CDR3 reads TGTGCCAGCAGCGCTTCCCCTAGCGGGGGGTACGAGCAGTACTTC.

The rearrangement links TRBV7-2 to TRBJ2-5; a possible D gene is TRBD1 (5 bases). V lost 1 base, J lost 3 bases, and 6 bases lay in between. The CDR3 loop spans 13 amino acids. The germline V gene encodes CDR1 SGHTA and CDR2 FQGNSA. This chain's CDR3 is CASSLGTKETQYF. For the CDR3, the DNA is TGTGCCAGCAGCTTAGGGACAAAAGAGACCCAGTACTTC.

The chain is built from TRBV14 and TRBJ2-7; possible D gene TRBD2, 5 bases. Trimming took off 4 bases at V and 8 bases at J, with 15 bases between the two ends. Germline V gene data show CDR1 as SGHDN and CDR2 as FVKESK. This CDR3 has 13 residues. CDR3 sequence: CASSLSVEGKQYF. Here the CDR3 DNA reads TGTGCCAGCAGCCTCTCGGTTGAGGGTAAGCAGTACTTC.

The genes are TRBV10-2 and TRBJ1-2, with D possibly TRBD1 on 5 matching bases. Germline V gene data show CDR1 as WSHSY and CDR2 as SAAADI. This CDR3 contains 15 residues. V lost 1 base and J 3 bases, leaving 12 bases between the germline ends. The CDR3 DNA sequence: TGCGCCAGCAGTGAGTTAAGGGGTAGGGACTATGGCTACACCTTC. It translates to CASSELRGRDYGYTF.

For the CDR3, the DNA is TGTGCCAGCAGCTCTCGACAGGGTTATTCACCCCTCCACTTT. As protein: CASSSRQGYSPLHF. The rearrangement joins TRBV5-6 to TRBJ1-6, with 7 bases that match TRBD1. The CDR3 contains 14 residues. Germline V gives CDR1 SGHDT, CDR2 YYEEEE. After removal of 3 bases from V and 8 bases from J, the junction contained 5 bases not matched to a gene.

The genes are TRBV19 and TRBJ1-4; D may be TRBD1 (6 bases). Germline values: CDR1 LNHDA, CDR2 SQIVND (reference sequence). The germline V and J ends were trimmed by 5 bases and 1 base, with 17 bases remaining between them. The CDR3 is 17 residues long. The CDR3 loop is CASSDLRQGQTNEKLFF. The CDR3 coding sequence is TGTGCCAGTAGTGATCTGAGGCAGGGGCAAACTAATGAAAAACTGTTTTTT.

DNA of the CDR3: TGTGCCAGCAGCTTGATTCGGGGCGGGGTGTCAGATACGCAGTATTTT. Protein: CASSLIRGGVSDTQYF. The chain couples TRBV5-4 to TRBJ2-3, with TRBD2 as a possible D gene (6 bases). The CDR3 covers 16 residues. The V gene lost 1 base and the J gene lost 4 bases, with 16 bases spanning the gap. Germline CDR1 SGHNT, CDR2 YYREEE (reference sequence).

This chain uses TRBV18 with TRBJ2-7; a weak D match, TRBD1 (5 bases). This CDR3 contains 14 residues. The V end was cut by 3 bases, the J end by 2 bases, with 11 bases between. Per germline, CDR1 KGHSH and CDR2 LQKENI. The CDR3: CASSPKGNAYEQYF. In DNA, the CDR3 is TGTGCCAGCTCACCTAAGGGGAATGCCTACGAGCAGTACTTC. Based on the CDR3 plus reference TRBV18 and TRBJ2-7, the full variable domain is NAGVMQNPRHLVRRRGQEARLRCSPMKGHSHVYWYRQLPEEGLKFMVYLQKENIIDESGMPKERFSAEFPKEGPSILRIQQVVRGDSAAYFCASSPKGNAYEQYFGPGTRLTVT.

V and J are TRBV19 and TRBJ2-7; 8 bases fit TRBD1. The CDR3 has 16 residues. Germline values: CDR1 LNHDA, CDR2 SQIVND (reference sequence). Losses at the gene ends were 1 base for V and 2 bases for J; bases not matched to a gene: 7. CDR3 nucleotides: TGTGCCAGTAGTATAGGTGACAGGGGATCCCCCTACGAGCAGTACTTC. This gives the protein CASSIGDRGSPYEQYF.

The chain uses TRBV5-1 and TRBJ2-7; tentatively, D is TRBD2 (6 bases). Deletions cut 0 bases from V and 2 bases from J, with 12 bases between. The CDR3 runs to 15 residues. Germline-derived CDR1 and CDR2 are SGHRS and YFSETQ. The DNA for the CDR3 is TGCGCCAGCAGCTTGGGCGTCGGGAGTACCTACGAGCAGTACTTC. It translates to CASSLGVGSTYEQYF.

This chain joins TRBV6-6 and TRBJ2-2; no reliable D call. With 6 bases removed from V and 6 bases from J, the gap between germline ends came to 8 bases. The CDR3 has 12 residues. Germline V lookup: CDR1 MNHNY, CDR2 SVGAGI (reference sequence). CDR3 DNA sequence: TGTGCCAGCAGCCCCCAGGCCGGGGAGCTGTTTTTT. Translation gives CASSPQAGELFF.

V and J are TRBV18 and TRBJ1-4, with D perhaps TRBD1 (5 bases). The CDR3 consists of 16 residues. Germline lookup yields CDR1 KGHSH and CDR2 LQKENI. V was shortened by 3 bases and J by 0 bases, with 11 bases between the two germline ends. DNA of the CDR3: TGTGCCAGCTCACCGGGACTTCTTGCAACTAATGAAAAACTGTTTTTT. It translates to CASSPGLLATNEKLFF. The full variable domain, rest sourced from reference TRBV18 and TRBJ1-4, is NAGVMQNPRHLVRRRGQEARLRCSPMKGHSHVYWYRQLPEEGLKFMVYLQKENIIDESGMPKERFSAEFPKEGPSILRIQQVVRGDSAAYFCASSPGLLATNEKLFFGSGTQLSVL.

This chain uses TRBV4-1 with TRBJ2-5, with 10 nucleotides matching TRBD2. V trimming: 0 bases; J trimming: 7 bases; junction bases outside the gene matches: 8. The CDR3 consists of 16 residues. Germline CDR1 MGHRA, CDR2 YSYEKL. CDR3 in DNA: TGCGCCAGCAGCCAAGATCCAAGCGGGGGGGTAAGGACCCAGTACTTC. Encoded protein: CASSQDPSGGVRTQYF.

CDR3 sequence (DNA): TGCAGCGCCCTTTTTGTGAACACTGAAGCTTTCTTT. It is translated as CSALFVNTEAFF. The chain combines TRBV29-1 with TRBJ1-1; the D is unclear. Germline assignment: CDR1 SQVTM and CDR2 ANQGSEA. CDR3 size: 12 residues. The V and J ends lost 7 bases and 0 bases respectively, with 9 bases between them.

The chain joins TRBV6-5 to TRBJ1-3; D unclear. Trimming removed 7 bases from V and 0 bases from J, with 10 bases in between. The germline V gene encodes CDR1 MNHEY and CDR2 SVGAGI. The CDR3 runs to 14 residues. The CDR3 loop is CASKTAYSGNTIYF. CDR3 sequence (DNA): TGTGCCAGCAAAACAGCCTACTCTGGAAACACCATATATTTT.

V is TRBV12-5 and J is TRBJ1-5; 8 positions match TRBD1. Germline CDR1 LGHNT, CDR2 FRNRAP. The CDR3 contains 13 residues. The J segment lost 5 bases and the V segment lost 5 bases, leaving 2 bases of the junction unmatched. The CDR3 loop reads CASGPTGDQPQHF. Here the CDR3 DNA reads TGTGCTAGTGGTCCGACAGGGGATCAGCCCCAGCATTTT.